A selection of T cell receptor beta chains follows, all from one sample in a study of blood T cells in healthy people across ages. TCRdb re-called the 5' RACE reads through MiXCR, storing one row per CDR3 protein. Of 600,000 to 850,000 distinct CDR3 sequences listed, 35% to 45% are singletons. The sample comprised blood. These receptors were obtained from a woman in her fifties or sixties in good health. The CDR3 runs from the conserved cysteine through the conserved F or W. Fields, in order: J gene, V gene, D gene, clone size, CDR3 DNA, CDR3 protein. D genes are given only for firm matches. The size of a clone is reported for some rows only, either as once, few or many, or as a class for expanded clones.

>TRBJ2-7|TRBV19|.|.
TGTGCCAGTAGTATTGGGGATAAGAGATACGAGCAGTACTTC
CASSIGDKRYEQYF
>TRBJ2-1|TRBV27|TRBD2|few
TGTGCCAGCAGTTCGACCGTAGGCGGGAGTATCAATGAGCAGTTCTTC
CASSSTVGGSINEQFF
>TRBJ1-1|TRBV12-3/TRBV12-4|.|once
TGTGCCAGCGGGGTGCTTAACACTGAAGCTTTCTTT
CASGVLNTEAFF
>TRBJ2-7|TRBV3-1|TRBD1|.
TGTGCCAGCAGCCAAGATTCTGTGGGACAGGATGTCCCTTACGAGCAGTACTTC
CASSQDSVGQDVPYEQYF
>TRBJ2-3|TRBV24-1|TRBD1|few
TGTGCCACGGAACAGGGGGATACGCAGTATTTT
CATEQGDTQYF
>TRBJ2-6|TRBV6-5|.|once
TGTGCCAGCAGCCTTACTCGTTCGGGGCAGGCTGGGGCCAACGTCCTGACTTTC
CASSLTRSGQAGANVLTF
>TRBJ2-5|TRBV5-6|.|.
TGTGCCAGCAGCTTTGGTTACGGGGAAGAGACCCAGTACTTC
CASSFGYGEETQYF
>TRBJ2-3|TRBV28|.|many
TGTGCCAGCAGTGCGCCCCCCCCGGAGCGGGGCACAGATACGCAGTATTTT
CASSAPPPERGTDTQYF
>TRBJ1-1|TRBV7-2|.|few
TGTGCCAGCAGCTCCTCTGGGGGGCGAGGGACTGAAGCTTTCTTT
CASSSSGGRGTEAFF
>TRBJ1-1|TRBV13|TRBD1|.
TGTGCCAGCAGCTCAGGGACAGGGGAGAACACTGAAGCTTTCTTT
CASSSGTGENTEAFF
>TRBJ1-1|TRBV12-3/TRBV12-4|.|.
TGTGCCAGCAGTCCGCAGACCCTCGGGGCCACTGAAACTTTCTTT
CASSPQTLGATETFF
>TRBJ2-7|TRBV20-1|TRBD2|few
TGCAGTGCATCCAGGACTAGGCAGATAGTCCCCTACGAGCAGTACTTC
CSASRTRQIVPYEQYF
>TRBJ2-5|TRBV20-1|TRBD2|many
TGCAGTGCTAGAGTAGCGGGAGGTCAAGAGACCCAGTACTTC
CSARVAGGQETQYF
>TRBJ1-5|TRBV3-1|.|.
TGTGCCAGCAGCCAAGAGCGGGACGGCGGCCAGCCCCAGCATTTT
CASSQERDGGQPQHF
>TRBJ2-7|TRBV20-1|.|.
TGCAGTGCTAGTCCCGTCACCAAGGGGTCCTACGAGCAGTACTTC
CSASPVTKGSYEQYF
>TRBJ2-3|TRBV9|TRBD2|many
TGTGCCAGCAGCGTCGGACTAGCGGGAGGCCCCACAGATACGCAGTATTTT
CASSVGLAGGPTDTQYF
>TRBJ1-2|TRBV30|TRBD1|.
TGTGCCTGTGGGACAGCCTCTAACTATGGCTACACCTTC
CACGTASNYGYTF
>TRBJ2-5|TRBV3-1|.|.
TGTGCGAGCGGCGGAGGGCTGCAAGAGACCCAGTACTTC
CASGGGLQETQYF
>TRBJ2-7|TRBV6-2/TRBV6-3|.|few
TGTGCCAGCAGTTACTCGCGTATTCGGTACTTC
CASSYSRIRYF
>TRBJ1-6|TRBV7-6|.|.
TGTGCCAGCAGCCCTCGTGGCTCCTATAATTCACCCCTCCACTTT
CASSPRGSYNSPLHF
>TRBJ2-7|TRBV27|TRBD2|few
TGTGCCAGCAGCCTCGGGGGGAACCCAAGCTACGAGCAGTACTTC
CASSLGGNPSYEQYF
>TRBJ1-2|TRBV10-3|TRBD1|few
TGTGCCTTTTCCGGGACAGGGAATGGGGACTACACCTTC
CAFSGTGNGDYTF
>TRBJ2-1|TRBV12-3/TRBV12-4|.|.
TGTGCCAGCAGTTCATCTAGGGGATACGGCGGTGAGCAGTTCTTC
CASSSSRGYGGEQFF
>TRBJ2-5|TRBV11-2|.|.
TGTGCCAGCAGCCTAGGTGGCAGTTTAATCCAAGAGACCCAGTACTTC
CASSLGGSLIQETQYF
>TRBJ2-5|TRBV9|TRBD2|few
TGTGCCAGCAGCCCCCCTTTCTTAGCGGGGGGCAGAAAGACCCAGTACTTC
CASSPPFLAGGRKTQYF
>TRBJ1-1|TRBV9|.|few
TGTGCCAGCAGAAAAGGTGGAGGCCTGAACACTGAAGCTTTCTTT
CASRKGGGLNTEAFF
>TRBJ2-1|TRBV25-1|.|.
TGTGCCAGCAGTGAATTGCACAGGCTGCGGAATGAGCAGTTCTTC
CASSELHRLRNEQFF
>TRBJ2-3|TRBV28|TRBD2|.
TGTGCCAGCCGGACTAGCGGCCCCAACACAGATACGCAGTATTTT
CASRTSGPNTDTQYF
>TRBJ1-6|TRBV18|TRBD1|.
TGTGCCAGCTCAGGGACAGGGGGTAATTCACCCCTCCACTTT
CASSGTGGNSPLHF
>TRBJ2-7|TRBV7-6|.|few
TGTGCCAGCAGCCCCTACCCCGGCTACGAGCAGTACTTC
CASSPYPGYEQYF
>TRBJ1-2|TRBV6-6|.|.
TGTGCCAGCAGTTACGGGGAGGGAAACTATGGCTACACCTTC
CASSYGEGNYGYTF
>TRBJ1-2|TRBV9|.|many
TGTGCCAGCAGCGTAGGGGGGAACTATGGCTACACCTTC
CASSVGGNYGYTF
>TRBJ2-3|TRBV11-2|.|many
TGTGCCAGCAGCCCCCAGGTGGGAGATACGCAGTATTTT
CASSPQVGDTQYF
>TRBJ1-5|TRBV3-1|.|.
TGTGCCAGCAGCCAATCTCCTCTAGGAAGCAATCAGCCCCAGCATTTT
CASSQSPLGSNQPQHF
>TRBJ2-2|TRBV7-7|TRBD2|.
TGTGCCAGCAGCCCAAGCGGGGGGAGGACCGGGGAGCTGTTTTTT
CASSPSGGRTGELFF
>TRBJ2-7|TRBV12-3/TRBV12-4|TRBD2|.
TGTGCCAGCAGTCGGGCGGGGGACTACTCCTACGAGCAGTACTTC
CASSRAGDYSYEQYF
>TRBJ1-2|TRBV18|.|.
TGTGCCAGCTCACCACGAGATGGAGAAGGTGGCTACACCTTC
CASSPRDGEGGYTF